Each of the 28 T cell receptor beta chains below was sequenced from the same sample in a study of Tregs in tolerant kidney transplant recipients. Produced via immunoSEQ multiplex PCR; TCRdb's table is partial and in-frame only. This table has more than 75,000 clones, approximately 94% appearing once. This specimen was CD4+ T cells from blood, taken before the transplant. All receptors come from a human donor who received a combined kidney and bone marrow transplant.

The chain couples TRBV13 to TRBJ2-7; D not resolved. With 4 bases removed from V and 4 bases from J, the gap between germline ends came to 17 bases. CDR3 length: 15 amino acids. Looked up from germline, CDR1 is PRHDT and CDR2 is FYEKMQ (reference sequence). The CDR3: CASSSSVVPSYEQYF. CDR3 DNA sequence: TGTGCCAGCAGCTCTTCAGTGGTCCCCTCTTACGAGCAGTACTTC.

This rearrangement joins TRBV10-3 to TRBJ2-3, with TRBD2 matching over 13 bases. The J segment lost 3 bases and the V segment lost 6 bases, leaving 6 bases of the junction unmatched. The CDR3 runs to 16 residues. CDR1 is ENHRY and CDR2 is SYGVKD in the germline V gene. Here the CDR3 DNA reads TGTGCCATCAGCGAAGGACTAGCGGGAGTGACAGATACGCAGTATTTT. As protein: CAISEGLAGVTDTQYF.

The gene calls are TRBV7-9 and TRBJ2-1, with 12 bases lining up with TRBD2. This CDR3 comprises 15 residues. The V gene's germline CDR1 is SEHNR and CDR2 FQNEAQ (reference sequence). J gave up 8 bases and V 5 bases, and 7 bases lay outside the gene matches. The CDR3 nucleotides are TGTGCCAGCAGCCGGACTAGCGGGATTACAGATGAGCAGTTCTTC. Residues: CASSRTSGITDEQFF.

This chain joins TRBV2 and TRBJ2-7; 10 bases agree with TRBD2. The CDR3 is made up of 14 amino acids. V trimming: 6 bases; J trimming: 1 base; junction bases outside the gene matches: 3. Germline V gives CDR1 SNHLY, CDR2 FYNNEI. CDR3 sequence: CASSRSGRSYEQYF. The DNA of the CDR3 is TGTGCCAGCAGCCGTAGCGGGAGGTCCTACGAGCAGTACTTC. Full variable domain (rest looked up from reference TRBV2 and TRBJ2-7): EPEVTQTPSHQVTQMGQEVILRCVPISNHLYFYWYRQILGQKVEFLVSFYNNEISEKSEIFDDQFSVERPDGSNFTLKIRSTKLEDSAMYFCASSRSGRSYEQYFGPGTRLTVT.

The CDR3 is CASSVTSGGTDTQYF. CDR3 bases: TGTGCCAGCAGCGTCACTAGCGGGGGCACAGATACGCAGTATTTT. This chain joins TRBV9 and TRBJ2-3, with 10 bases identical to TRBD2. V lost 2 bases, J lost 1 base, and 1 base stayed unmatched. The CDR3 covers 15 residues. Germline loops: CDR1 SGDLS, CDR2 YYNGEE.

V usage is TRBV7-9 and J usage is TRBJ2-5; 9 nucleotides align to TRBD2. The CDR3 totals 14 residues. The germline CDR1 and CDR2 sequences are SEHNR and FQNEAQ (reference sequence). V trimming: 3 bases; J trimming: 4 bases; junction bases outside the gene matches: 3. The DNA of the CDR3 is TGTGCCAGCAGCTTTAGCGGGAGTGGAGAGACCCAGTACTTC. Protein: CASSFSGSGETQYF. The full variable domain, rest sourced from reference TRBV7-9 and TRBJ2-5, is DTGVSQNPRHKITKRGQNVTFRCDPISEHNRLYWYRQTLGQGPEFLTYFQNEAQLEKSRLLSDRFSAERPKGSFSTLEIQRTEQGDSAMYLCASSFSGSGETQYFGPGTRLLVL.

This sequence joins TRBV9 and TRBJ2-2; D remains unclear. Trimming stripped 4 bases from V and 5 bases from J, with 12 bases between. Germline loops: CDR1 SGDLS, CDR2 YYNGEE. CDR3 length: 14 amino acids. The CDR3 DNA reads TGTGCCAGCAGCCCCCACTCGGAGACCGGGGAGCTGTTTTTT. This translates into CASSPHSETGELFF.

The chain has TRBV14 and TRBJ2-1; D unclear. The CDR3 spans 12 residues. The germline CDR1 and CDR2 sequences are SGHDN and FVKESK. The V end was cut by 2 bases, the J end by 10 bases, with 9 bases between. The CDR3 sequence is CASSQTRQEQFF. CDR3 sequence (DNA): TGTGCCAGCAGCCAAACTCGACAAGAGCAGTTCTTC.

The chain uses TRBV11-2 and TRBJ2-7, with TRBD1 as a possible D gene (7 bases). V was pared by 5 bases and J by 3 bases, with 14 bases between. The CDR3 consists of 14 residues. Germline loops: CDR1 SGHAT, CDR2 FQNNGV. The CDR3 sequence is CASSPQGGYYEQYF. For the CDR3, the DNA is TGTGCCAGCAGCCCCCAGGGGGGCTACTACGAGCAGTACTTC.

The chain recombines TRBV5-4 with TRBJ2-5, with 13 bases lining up with TRBD2. The CDR3 extends over 16 amino acids. With 2 bases clipped from V and 3 bases from J, the junction kept 4 bases outside the gene matches. Per germline, CDR1 SGHNT and CDR2 YYREEE (reference sequence). As DNA, the CDR3 is TGTGCCAGCAGCTTAAGGGGACTAGCGGGGAAAGAGACCCAGTACTTC. This gives the protein CASSLRGLAGKETQYF.

This clone was counted a few times. The chain combines TRBV7-9 with TRBJ1-2; 8 nucleotides match TRBD1. This CDR3 has 13 amino acids. J was trimmed by 4 bases and V by 3 bases; bases with no gene match: 1. The germline gives CDR1 SEHNR, CDR2 FQNEAQ (reference sequence). CDR3 DNA: TGTGCCAGCAGCTTTGGACAGGGCTATGGCTACACCTTC. Translating gives CASSFGQGYGYTF.

The genes are TRBV18 and TRBJ2-7; 11 nucleotides align to TRBD1. In germline, CDR1 is KGHSH, CDR2 LQKENI. V lost 3 bases, J lost 6 bases, and 4 bases stayed unmatched. The CDR3 is made up of 14 amino acids. The CDR3 bases are TGTGCCAGCTCACCTTCCGGGACAGGGGGCGAGCAGTACTTC. Encoded protein: CASSPSGTGGEQYF.

The chain links TRBV14 to TRBJ1-4; D call uncertain. The length of the CDR3 is 15 residues. Germline CDR1 SGHDN, CDR2 FVKESK. Between the trimmed V and J ends, which lost 1 base and 5 bases, there was a span of 11 bases. The CDR3 DNA reads as TGTGCCAGCAGCCAAGTTCCGGGGAAAAATGAAAAACTGTTTTTT. This codes for CASSQVPGKNEKLFF. Filled out from reference TRBV14 and TRBJ1-4, the complete variable domain reads EAGVTQFPSHSVIEKGQTVTLRCDPISGHDNLYWYRRVMGKEIKFLLHFVKESKQDESGMPNNRFLAERTGGTYSTLKVQPAELEDSGVYFCASSQVPGKNEKLFFGSGTQLSVL.

The gene calls are TRBV12-5 and TRBJ2-7; no definite D call. This CDR3 is built from 12 residues. The germline CDR1 and CDR2 sequences are LGHNT and FRNRAP. V was cut by 2 bases and J by 7 bases, with 9 bases left in between. CDR3 sequence (DNA): TGTGCTAGTGGTTTGCTGGGCTGGGAGCAGTACTTC. Translating it yields CASGLLGWEQYF.

In this sample, this clone turned up once. The rearrangement joins TRBV7-2 to TRBJ1-4; 7 bases map to TRBD1. The germline gives CDR1 SGHTA, CDR2 FQGNSA. The CDR3 extends over 15 amino acids. Trimming took 1 base from V and 6 from J; bases not matched to a gene: 5. The CDR3 coding sequence is TGTGCCAGCAGCTTAGTGACAGGGTCAGATGAAAAACTGTTTTTT. Amino acid sequence: CASSLVTGSDEKLFF.

The rearrangement uses TRBV27 and TRBJ1-5; TRBD1 matches 11 bases. Germline loops: CDR1 MNHEY, CDR2 SMNVEV (reference sequence). With V trimmed by 2 bases and J by 7 bases, 4 bases remained unmatched. CDR3 size: 15 residues. The CDR3 region has the DNA TGTGCCAGCAGTTTACGGACAGGGGGCGACCAGCCCCAGCATTTT. Translating gives CASSLRTGGDQPQHF.

The chain is built from TRBV4-3 and TRBJ2-5, with 15 bases identical to TRBD2. Losses at the gene ends were 3 bases for V and 1 base for J; bases not matched to a gene: 3. Germline assignment: CDR1 LGHNA and CDR2 YSLEER. The CDR3 runs to 17 residues. The CDR3 spells CASSHGLAGGTQETQYF. In nucleotides, the CDR3 is TGCGCCAGCAGCCACGGACTAGCGGGAGGGACCCAAGAGACCCAGTACTTC.

In DNA form, the CDR3 reads TGTGCCAGCAGCTTAGCAGCGCCAGGGGAGGGTGAGCAGTTCTTC. Protein product: CASSLAAPGEGEQFF. The chain combines TRBV7-2 with TRBJ2-1, with D perhaps TRBD2 (7 bases). Germline assignment: CDR1 SGHTA and CDR2 FQGNSA. Trimming pared 0 bases from V and 9 bases from J, leaving 15 bases between. The CDR3 has 15 amino acids.

This rearrangement joins TRBV25-1 to TRBJ1-1; 9 positions agree with TRBD1. The V segment lost 4 bases and the J segment 4 bases; nucleotides outside the gene matches: 4. The CDR3 length is 14 residues. CDR1 and CDR2 from the germline V gene are MGHDK and SYGVNS. CDR3 protein: CASSAGQGSTEAFF. In DNA form, the CDR3 reads TGTGCCAGCAGTGCGGGACAGGGAAGCACTGAAGCTTTCTTT.

This chain uses TRBV4-1 with TRBJ1-2; 10 bases are a match to TRBD1. CDR3 length equals 14 residues. The J segment lost 3 bases and the V segment lost 4 bases, leaving 2 bases of the junction unmatched. CDR1 and CDR2 from the germline V gene are MGHRA and YSYEKL. The CDR3: CASSLTGGDYGYTF. CDR3 nucleotide sequence: TGCGCCAGCAGCCTGACAGGGGGCGACTATGGCTACACCTTC.

This clone came up once. The chain uses TRBV11-2 and TRBJ2-1; possible D gene TRBD1, 6 bases. This CDR3 spans 16 amino acids. Trimming took 5 bases from V and 1 from J, leaving 15 bases between them. Germline loops: CDR1 SGHAT, CDR2 FQNNGV. CDR3 protein: CASSPLRGGSYNEQFF. Here the CDR3 DNA reads TGTGCCAGCAGCCCCCTCAGAGGGGGATCCTACAATGAGCAGTTCTTC. Full variable domain (rest looked up from reference TRBV11-2 and TRBJ2-1): EAGVAQSPRYKIIEKRQSVAFWCNPISGHATLYWYQQILGQGPKLLIQFQNNGVVDDSQLPKDRFSAERLKGVDSTLKIQPAKLEDSAVYLCASSPLRGGSYNEQFFGPGTRLTVL.

J is TRBJ1-4 and V is TRBV4-1, with TRBD1 identical over 7 bases. V was pared by 0 bases and J by 8 bases, with 12 bases of the junction left unmatched. The germline V gene has CDR1 MGHRA and CDR2 YSYEKL. The CDR3 runs to 17 residues. CDR3 coding DNA: TGCGCCAGCAGCCAAGAGTACCCCAGGGGGAAGGGAGAAAAACTGTTTTTT. Residues: CASSQEYPRGKGEKLFF.

The rearrangement joins TRBV10-3 to TRBJ1-1, with TRBD1 as a possible D gene (6 bases). Germline V gene sequence: CDR1 ENHRY, CDR2 SYGVKD. V was pared by 3 bases and J by 11 bases, with 16 bases between. The CDR3 extends over 13 amino acids. The chain's CDR3 is CAISEVPHREAFF. CDR3 DNA: TGTGCCATCAGTGAAGTCCCCCACAGGGAGGCTTTCTTT.

V is TRBV27 and J is TRBJ2-5; TRBD1 matches at 10 bases. Germline V gene data show CDR1 as MNHEY and CDR2 as SMNVEV (reference sequence). The CDR3 is made up of 15 amino acids. After removal of 5 bases from V and 3 bases from J, the junction contained 6 bases not matched to a gene. The CDR3 spells CASSDRDRGKETQYF. CDR3 coding DNA: TGTGCCAGCAGTGACAGGGACAGGGGAAAAGAGACCCAGTACTTC.

This clone has only one observation. The chain recombines TRBV7-2 with TRBJ2-7, with D possibly being TRBD2 (5 bases). CDR3 length: 15 amino acids. V was cut by 4 bases and J by 0 bases, with 13 bases left in between. Germline V gene lookup returns CDR1 SGHTA and CDR2 FQGNSA. Here the CDR3 DNA reads TGTGCCAGCAGCTCGCTAGCCTTTAGCTCCTACGAGCAGTACTTC. Translation gives CASSSLAFSSYEQYF.

CDR3 coding DNA: TGTGCCAGCAGCTCTACAGAGTATAGCAATCAGCCCCAGCATTTT. This codes for CASSSTEYSNQPQHF. This chain uses TRBV7-2 with TRBJ1-5; D uncertain. Germline lookup yields CDR1 SGHTA and CDR2 FQGNSA. V was pared by 4 bases and J by 0 bases, with 10 bases between. This CDR3 is 15 amino acids long.

J is TRBJ2-3 and V is TRBV7-2; D is possibly TRBD1 (6 bases). Germline CDR1 is SGHTA and CDR2 is FQGNSA. The CDR3 runs 16 residues. V gave up 1 base and J gave up 3 bases, with 14 bases separating them. The chain's CDR3 is CASSLGDITATDTQYF. Written as DNA, the CDR3 is TGTGCCAGCAGCTTAGGGGACATCACCGCTACAGATACGCAGTATTTT.

V is TRBV30 and J is TRBJ1-6; no clear D. Germline V gives CDR1 GTSNPN, CDR2 SVGIG (reference sequence). The V and J ends lost 0 bases and 5 bases respectively, with 5 bases between them. The CDR3 runs to 13 residues. The CDR3 coding sequence is TGTGCCTGGAGTGTCACGGATAATTCACCCCTCCACTTT. Protein sequence: CAWSVTDNSPLHF.